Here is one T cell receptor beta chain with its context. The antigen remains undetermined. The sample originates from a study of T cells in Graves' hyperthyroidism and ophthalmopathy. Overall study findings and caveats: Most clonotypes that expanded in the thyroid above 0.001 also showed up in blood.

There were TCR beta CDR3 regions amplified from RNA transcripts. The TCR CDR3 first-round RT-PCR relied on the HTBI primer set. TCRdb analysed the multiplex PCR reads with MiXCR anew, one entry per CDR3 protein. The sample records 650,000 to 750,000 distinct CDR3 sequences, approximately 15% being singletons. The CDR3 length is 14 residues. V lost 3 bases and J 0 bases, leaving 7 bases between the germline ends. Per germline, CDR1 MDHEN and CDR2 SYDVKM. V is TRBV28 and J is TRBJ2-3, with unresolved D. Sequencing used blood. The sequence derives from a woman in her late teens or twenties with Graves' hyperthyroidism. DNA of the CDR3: TGTGCCAGCAGTTTGGGCTGGAGCACAGATACGCAGTATTTT. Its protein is CASSLGWSTDTQYF.